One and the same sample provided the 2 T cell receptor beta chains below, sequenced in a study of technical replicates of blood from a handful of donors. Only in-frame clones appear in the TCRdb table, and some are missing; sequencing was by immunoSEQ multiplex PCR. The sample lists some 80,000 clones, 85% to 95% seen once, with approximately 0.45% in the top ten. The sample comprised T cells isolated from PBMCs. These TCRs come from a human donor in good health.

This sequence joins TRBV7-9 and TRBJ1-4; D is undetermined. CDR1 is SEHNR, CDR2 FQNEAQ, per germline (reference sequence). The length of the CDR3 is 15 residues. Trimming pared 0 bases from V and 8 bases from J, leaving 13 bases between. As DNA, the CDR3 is TGTGCCAGCAGCTTAGCGAGACCAGGATACGAAAAACTGTTTTTT. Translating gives CASSLARPGYEKLFF.

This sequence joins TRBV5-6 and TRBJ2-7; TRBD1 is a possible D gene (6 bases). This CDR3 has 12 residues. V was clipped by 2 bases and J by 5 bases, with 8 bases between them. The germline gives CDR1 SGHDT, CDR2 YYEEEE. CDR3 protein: CASSFGGNEQYF. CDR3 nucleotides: TGTGCCAGCAGCTTTGGGGGCAACGAGCAGTACTTC.